This is a list of T cell receptor beta chains from one sample in a study of tumor-infiltrating lymphocytes in primary liver carcinoma. TCRdb ran MiXCR on the multiplex PCR reads and lists one entry per CDR3 protein. The table lists about 64,000 distinct CDR3 sequences, approximately 74% of them singletons. The sample comprised liver tumor tissue from sampling region 4. Receptors were obtained from a man in his forties or fifties with primary liver carcinoma and hepatitis B virus infection. Both conserved end residues are part of each CDR3. The D gene is left open where the match is weak. Not every row has a clone size; where given, it reads once, few, many or a size class.

v_gene	abundance	j_gene	d_gene	CDR3nt	CDR3aa
TRBV6-2/TRBV6-3	NA	TRBJ2-1	TRBD1	TGTACCGGCAGCCTTGGACAGGGGTGGAGTGAGCAGTTCTTC	CTGSLGQGWSEQFF
TRBV12-3/TRBV12-4	NA	TRBJ1-4	NA	TGTGCCAGCAGTTTAGTCGGGACTGAAAAACTGTTTTTT	CASSLVGTEKLFF
TRBV6-6	NA	TRBJ2-3	NA	TGTGCCAGCAGTCCCATCGCGGGTGGAATCACATATACTCAGTATTTT	CASSPIAGGITYTQYF
TRBV5-5	NA	TRBJ2-1	TRBD2	TGTGACAGCAACTCCGACCCTAGCGGGAACTCCTACAATGAGCGGTTCTTC	CDSNSDPSGNSYNERFF
TRBV11-1	NA	TRBJ2-7	NA	TGTGCCAGGAGCTTAACACCCAGCGACGAGCAGTATTTC	CARSLTPSDEQYF
TRBV11-2	NA	TRBJ2-1	NA	TGTGGCAGCAGCTTAGATCTAGAGAGCTCCTACAATGAGCAGTTGTTC	CGSSLDLESSYNEQLF
TRBV5-6	NA	TRBJ2-6	NA	TGTGCCAGCTGCTTGAATTTATACCCCGCTGGGGCCAACGTCCTGACTTTC	CASCLNLYPAGANVLTF
TRBV6-2/TRBV6-3	few	TRBJ2-1	NA	TGTGCCAGCAGGGCCAGCGGTCGGCGGGACGTGCAGTTCTTC	CASRASGRRDVQFF
TRBV11-2	NA	TRBJ2-7	NA	TGTGCCAGCAGTGCAGGCGGCTACGAGCGGTACTTC	CASSAGGYERYF
TRBV11-2	NA	TRBJ2-5	TRBD2	TGTACCAGCATCGTAGGTCTAGCGGAGATCCAAGAGACCCAGTACTTC	CTSIVGLAEIQETQYF
TRBV11-2	many	TRBJ2-7	NA	TGTGCCAGCAGCCTCTGGGGCTATCGGGACGAGCAGTACTTC	CASSLWGYRDEQYF
TRBV5-5	many	TRBJ2-1	NA	TGTGCCAGCGGGATTAGGGACAATGAGCAGTTCTTC	CASGIRDNEQFF
TRBV5-6	NA	TRBJ2-5	NA	TGTGCCAGCAGCTTGGCCCGGGGAGAGACCCAGTACTTC	CASSLARGETQYF
TRBV5-4	NA	TRBJ1-1	TRBD1	TGTGCCAGCAAATTGACAGGGTCGAAGAACACTGAAGCTTTCTTT	CASKLTGSKNTEAFF
TRBV11-1	medium-sized	TRBJ1-1	NA	TGTGCCAGCAGCCGCCAGGTGAACACTGAAGCTTTCTTT	CASSRQVNTEAFF
TRBV5-1	few	TRBJ1-3	NA	TGCGCCAGCAGCTTGAGCGGGACGGGCTCTGGAAACATCATATATTTT	CASSLSGTGSGNIIYF
TRBV11-3	NA	TRBJ2-7	NA	TGTGCCAGCAGATCACAATGGGGGGAGCAATACTTC	CASRSQWGEQYF
TRBV11-1	NA	TRBJ2-4	TRBD2	TGTGCCAGTAGCTTTCCCGGGACTAGCGGGACCAAAAACACACAGTACTTC	CASSFPGTSGTKNTQYF
TRBV6-1	once	TRBJ2-1	TRBD2	TGTGCCAGCCGGAGTAGCGGGGCAGACCCTTACGATGAGCAGTTCTTC	CASRSSGADPYDEQFF
TRBV11-2	NA	TRBJ2-7	TRBD1	TGTGCCGACAGCTTTGTGGCAGGGGGCCAATACGAGCAGTACTTC	CADSFVAGGQYEQYF
TRBV28	few	TRBJ1-6	NA	TGTGCCAGCAGTTTAGCCGGGTTAAATTCACCCCTCCACTTT	CASSLAGLNSPLHF
TRBV6-1	few	TRBJ2-3	TRBD2	TGTGCCAGCAGTGACCCTCGACTAGCTGGCGCAGTTACGCAGTATTTT	CASSDPRLAGAVTQYF
TRBV29-1	NA	TRBJ2-7	NA	TGCAGCGTACGCCCTTCCAGGGTCAAGTCCAACGAGCAGTACTTC	CSVRPSRVKSNEQYF
TRBV5-1	NA	TRBJ1-1	NA	TGCGTCAACAGCTTTGATGGGGGAAAGGGATCTGAAGCTTTCTTT	CVNSFDGGKGSEAFF
TRBV29-1	NA	TRBJ2-2	NA	TGCAGCGTCATGGGAGGAGGCACCGGGGAGCTGTTTTTT	CSVMGGGTGELFF
TRBV29-1	NA	TRBJ2-3	NA	TGCAGCGTTGAGCGTGAGGGCCGGAGTACGCAGTATTTT	CSVEREGRSTQYF
TRBV4-3	NA	TRBJ2-3	NA	TGCGCCAGCAGCCAAGGCGCGTGGGATACGCAGTATTTT	CASSQGAWDTQYF
TRBV10-1	few	TRBJ2-1	TRBD2	TGCGCCAGCAGTGAAAGCGGGAGCGTCAATGAGCAGTTCTTC	CASSESGSVNEQFF
TRBV4-1	NA	TRBJ2-7	TRBD2	TGCGCCAGCAGCCAATACCTAGCGGAGCCACCTTACGAGCAGTACTTC	CASSQYLAEPPYEQYF
TRBV5-4	once	TRBJ2-3	NA	TGTGCCAGCAGCTTGAAAAGATTCGATACTCAGTATTTT	CASSLKRFDTQYF
TRBV4-2	many	TRBJ2-7	NA	TGTGCCAGCAGCCAAGAGGCCCACGAGCAGCACTTC	CASSQEAHEQHF
TRBV7-8	NA	TRBJ2-6	NA	TGTGCCAGCAGCCTTCCGGGGCTAGACTTTTCTGGGGCCAACTTCCTGACTTTC	CASSLPGLDFSGANFLTF
TRBV5-6	few	TRBJ2-2	NA	TGTGCCAGCAGCTTGGAGATTGCACCGAACACCGGGGAGTTGTTTTTT	CASSLEIAPNTGELFF
TRBV12-3/TRBV12-4	many	TRBJ2-7	TRBD1	TGTGCCAGCAGGGGACAGGGACCCTCCTACGAGCAGTACTTC	CASRGQGPSYEQYF
TRBV6-1	once	TRBJ2-1	NA	TGTGCCAGCAATGAACAGGGTCACAATGAGCAGTTCTTC	CASNEQGHNEQFF
TRBV6-2/TRBV6-3	once	TRBJ2-1	TRBD1	TGTGCCAGCAGTCCGTCGGGACAGGGCTCCTACAATGAGCAGTTCTTC	CASSPSGQGSYNEQFF
TRBV7-9	NA	TRBJ2-7	TRBD2	TGTGCCAGCAGCGACGGGACTAGCGGGAAACAGCGTCCATACGAGCAGTACTTC	CASSDGTSGKQRPYEQYF
TRBV5-1	NA	TRBJ2-6	NA	TGCGCCAGCAGCCTGATGCGTTCTGGGGCCAACGTCCTGACTTTC	CASSLMRSGANVLTF
TRBV4-2	NA	TRBJ2-7	TRBD1	TGTGTCAGCAGCCACGATCGGACAGGGCCGTACGAGCAGTACTTC	CVSSHDRTGPYEQYF
TRBV10-3	NA	TRBJ2-7	TRBD2	TGTGCCATCACCAAACGATCGGGATTAGCGGGATGGTTTTCCTGCGAGCAGTACTTC	CAITKRSGLAGWFSCEQYF
TRBV7-9	NA	TRBJ2-3	NA	TGCGCCGGCAGCCCCGGCGGGCCTAGCACAGATACGCAGTATTTT	CAGSPGGPSTDTQYF
TRBV11-2	many	TRBJ1-1	NA	TGTGCCAGCAGCTTAGGCCTGAACACTGAAGCTTTCTTT	CASSLGLNTEAFF
TRBV6-2/TRBV6-3	many	TRBJ2-1	TRBD2	TGTGCCAGCAGTTACCTCCCCGGGACTAGCGGGAGTTGGGATGAGCAGTTCTTC	CASSYLPGTSGSWDEQFF
TRBV29-1	NA	TRBJ1-2	TRBD1	TGTAACGTTGATCAGGGGGTGGGCTATGGCTACACCTTC	CNVDQGVGYGYTF
TRBV11-2	NA	TRBJ2-2	NA	TGTGCCAGTAGCTTAGCATTAAGAGGGGTGAACACCGGGGAACTGTTTTTT	CASSLALRGVNTGELFF
TRBV7-2	NA	TRBJ2-1	TRBD2	TGTGCCAGCAGCGAGGGACTAGCAACCAATGAGCAGTTCTTC	CASSEGLATNEQFF
TRBV6-5	many	TRBJ2-1	TRBD1	TGTGCCAGCAGTACCCCGACAGGGGTATTGACCAATGAGCAGTTCTTC	CASSTPTGVLTNEQFF
TRBV6-5	NA	TRBJ2-7	TRBD2	TGTGCCAGCAGTCGCACTAGCGGAGCCTACGAGCAGTACTTC	CASSRTSGAYEQYF
TRBV11-2	NA	TRBJ1-5	NA	TGTGCCAGCAGCTTAATGGGCGATCAGCTCCAGCATTTT	CASSLMGDQLQHF
TRBV12-3/TRBV12-4	once	TRBJ2-1	TRBD2	TGTACCAGTGAACCGGGAGGCTACAATGAACAGTTCTTC	CTSEPGGYNEQFF
TRBV29-1	NA	TRBJ2-3	TRBD2	TGCAGTGGATTAGCGGGATTGGGCACAGGTACGCAGTATTTT	CSGLAGLGTGTQYF
TRBV7-2	NA	TRBJ1-2	NA	TGTGCCAGCAGCTTAGATAGCGGCCCTAAATATGGCTACACCTTC	CASSLDSGPKYGYTF
TRBV11-2	NA	TRBJ2-6	NA	TGTGCCAACAGCTTAGATCTCGGGACTGGGGCCAACCTCCTGACTTTC	CANSLDLGTGANLLTF
TRBV2	many	TRBJ1-5	TRBD1	TGTGCCAGCAGTGGGACAGGGGGTGCTCAGCCCCAGCATTTT	CASSGTGGAQPQHF
TRBV4-2	NA	TRBJ1-1	NA	TGTGCCAGCATCAGAAACCAGAGAGGCGCTGAAGCTTTCTTT	CASIRNQRGAEAFF